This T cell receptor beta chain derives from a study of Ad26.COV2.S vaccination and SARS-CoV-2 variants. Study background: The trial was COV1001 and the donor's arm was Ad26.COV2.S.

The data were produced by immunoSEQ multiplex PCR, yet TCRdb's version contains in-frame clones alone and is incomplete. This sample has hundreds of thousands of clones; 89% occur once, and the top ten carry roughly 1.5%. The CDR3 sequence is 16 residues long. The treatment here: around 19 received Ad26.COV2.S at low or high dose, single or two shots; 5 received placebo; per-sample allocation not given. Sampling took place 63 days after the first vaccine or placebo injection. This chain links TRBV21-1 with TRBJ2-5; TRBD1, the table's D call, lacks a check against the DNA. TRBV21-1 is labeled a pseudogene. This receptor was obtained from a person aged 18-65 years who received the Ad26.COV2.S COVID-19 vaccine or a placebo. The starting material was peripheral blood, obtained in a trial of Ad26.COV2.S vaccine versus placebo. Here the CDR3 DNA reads TGTGCCAGCAGCAAAGTCTCGAGGGACAGGGCAGAGACCCAGTACTTC. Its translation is CASSKVSRDRAETQYF.